Shown below are 17 T cell receptor beta chains from a single sample sequenced in a study of T cell responses to AZD1222 COVID-19 vaccine. Measured with immunoSEQ multiplex PCR; TCRdb has only the in-frame clones, and not every one. Seen here are about 120,000 clones, 70% to 90% observed once, and the top ten hold approximately 8.4%. This material consisted of peripheral blood, taken on day 0 of AZD1222 vaccination. Receptors originate from an adult in good health.

This clone was seen just once. The J gene is TRBJ1-5, the V gene TRBV7-3, with D unclear. V lost 4 bases and J lost 6, with 13 bases in between. Germline-derived CDR1 and CDR2 are SGHTA and FQGTGA. The CDR3 sequence is 14 residues long. The CDR3 sequence is CASSSIIAGQPQHF. CDR3 in DNA: TGTGCCAGCAGCTCTATCATCGCAGGTCAGCCCCAGCATTTT. The variable domain in full, with the rest retrieved from reference TRBV7-3 and TRBJ1-5, is GAGVSQTPSNKVTEKGKYVELRCDPISGHTALYWYRQSLGQGPEFLIYFQGTGAADDSGLPNDRFFAVRPEGSVSTLKIQRTERGDSAVYLCASSSIIAGQPQHFGDGTRLSIL.

This chain links TRBV9 with TRBJ1-2, with 9 positions matching TRBD1. The length of the CDR3 is 14 residues. Germline V gene data show CDR1 as SGDLS and CDR2 as YYNGEE. Trimming at V came to 4 bases and at J to 8 bases, leaving 9 bases not matched to a gene. CDR3 region: CASSSTNRGLGYTF. The CDR3 coding sequence is TGTGCCAGCAGCTCGACGAACAGGGGGCTCGGCTACACCTTC.

This chain joins TRBV2 and TRBJ1-1, with 7 bases fitting TRBD1. Looked up from germline, CDR1 is SNHLY and CDR2 is FYNNEI. The junction had 10 bases not matched to a gene; V was cut back by 6 bases and J by 0 bases. The CDR3 is 16 amino acids. CDR3 amino acids: CASSPNLGQLNTEAFF. The DNA of the CDR3 is TGTGCCAGCAGCCCCAACTTGGGACAGCTGAACACTGAAGCTTTCTTT.

The rearrangement links TRBV9 to TRBJ1-2, with 9 nucleotides matching TRBD1. After removal of 4 bases from V and 7 bases from J, the junction contained 11 bases not matched to a gene. Germline CDR1 SGDLS, CDR2 YYNGEE. This CDR3 region has 15 residues. For the CDR3, the DNA is TGTGCCAGCAGCTCGCTCGAGACAGGGGGACGTGGCTACACCTTC. Translated: CASSSLETGGRGYTF. Full variable domain (outside the CDR3, taken from reference TRBV9 and TRBJ1-2): DSGVTQTPKHLITATGQRVTLRCSPRSGDLSVYWYQQSLDQGLQFLIQYYNGEERAKGNILERFSAQQFPDLHSELNLSSLELGDSALYFCASSSLETGGRGYTFGSGTRLTVV.

The rearrangement links TRBV5-1 to TRBJ1-4; D is ambiguous. This CDR3 comprises 14 residues. Trimming stripped 1 base from V and 6 bases from J, with 10 bases between. CDR1 SGHRS and CDR2 YFSETQ come from the germline V gene. The CDR3 DNA sequence: TGCGCCAGCAGCTTGTCAGGTGGCCATGAAAAACTGTTTTTT. Amino acids: CASSLSGGHEKLFF.

The rearrangement uses TRBV12-3 or TRBV12-4 and TRBJ1-3; no clear D. The CDR3 runs to 13 residues. V was trimmed by 7 bases and J by 4 bases, leaving 11 bases between them. The CDR3 loop reads CASTRRPGNTIYF. As DNA, the CDR3 is TGTGCCAGCACAAGAAGGCCCGGAAACACCATATATTTT.

V gene TRBV24-1 combines with J gene TRBJ2-1; no definite D call. Germline-derived CDR1 and CDR2 are KGHDR and SFDVKD. The CDR3 extends over 14 amino acids. V was pared by 7 bases and J by 5 bases, with 14 bases between. Written as DNA, the CDR3 is TGTGCCACCAGGCATCGCGGCACGGACAATGAGCAGTTCTTC. Residues: CATRHRGTDNEQFF.

J is TRBJ1-5 and V is TRBV5-5, with D maybe TRBD1 (5 bases). The CDR3 loop spans 12 amino acids. The germline gives CDR1 SGHKS, CDR2 YYEKEE (reference sequence). V lost 3 bases, J lost 4 bases, and 5 bases lay in between. CDR3: CASSSGNQPQHF. CDR3 nucleotide sequence: TGTGCCAGCAGCTCAGGGAATCAGCCCCAGCATTTT.

The chain combines TRBV5-6 with TRBJ1-1, with D uncertain. Deletions cut 4 bases from V and 4 bases from J, with 17 bases between. The germline V gene has CDR1 SGHDT and CDR2 YYEEEE. The CDR3 totals 15 residues. The DNA for the CDR3 is TGTGCCAGCAGCGAAATGGGCAGGACGCGCACTGAAGCTTTCTTT. Its translation is CASSEMGRTRTEAFF.

This clone occurred once. The chain combines TRBV7-9 with TRBJ2-2, with D possibly matching TRBD1 (6 bases). Trimming took 5 bases from V and 6 from J, leaving 16 bases between them. The germline V gene has CDR1 SEHNR and CDR2 FQNEAQ (reference sequence). The CDR3 sequence is 15 residues long. Written as DNA, the CDR3 is TGTGCCAGCAGCGCGACAGGTGGTTCGGCCGGGGAGCTGTTTTTT. Protein: CASSATGGSAGELFF.

The rearrangement uses TRBV24-1 and TRBJ1-2, with TRBD1 as a possible D gene (5 bases). Germline V CDR1 and CDR2: KGHDR, SFDVKD. The ends were cut back, 4 bases at V and 8 bases at J, with 25 bases in the middle. There are 17 residues in the CDR3. The CDR3 reads CATSEGGSLGLGYGYTF. In nucleotides, the CDR3 is TGTGCCACCAGTGAGGGGGGGTCCCTTGGCCTGGGTTACGGCTACACCTTC.

The chain is built from TRBV5-1 and TRBJ1-4, with TRBD1 identical over 8 bases. The germline V gene has CDR1 SGHRS and CDR2 YFSETQ. The CDR3 loop spans 14 amino acids. V trimming: 4 bases; J trimming: 7 bases; junction bases outside the gene matches: 6. The CDR3 sequence is CASSHNRGAEKLFF. The CDR3 bases are TGCGCCAGCAGCCATAACAGGGGGGCTGAAAAACTGTTTTTT.

The chain has TRBV7-3 and TRBJ2-2, with no clear D. Germline loops: CDR1 SGHTA, CDR2 FQGTGA. The CDR3 is 15 amino acids. V lost 5 bases to trimming and J lost 1 base, with 11 bases between them. The CDR3 reads CASSPAVGNTGELFF. The CDR3 DNA reads as TGTGCCAGCAGCCCCGCAGTGGGGAACACCGGGGAGCTGTTTTTT. The full variable domain, in which reference TRBV7-3 and TRBJ2-2 provide the parts outside the CDR3, is GAGVSQTPSNKVTEKGKYVELRCDPISGHTALYWYRQSLGQGPEFLIYFQGTGAADDSGLPNDRFFAVRPEGSVSTLKIQRTERGDSAVYLCASSPAVGNTGELFFGEGSRLTVL.

Only a few counts were recorded for this clone. J is TRBJ1-1 and V is TRBV6-6; D is possibly TRBD1 (5 bases). The V end lost 2 bases, the J end lost 6 bases, and 13 bases lay between the germline ends. The length of the CDR3 is 14 residues. In germline, CDR1 is MNHNY, CDR2 SVGAGI (reference sequence). The DNA for the CDR3 is TGTGCCAGCAGTTACCCAACACGAGGGGCTGAAGCTTTCTTT. It translates to CASSYPTRGAEAFF.

This rearrangement joins TRBV2 to TRBJ1-5; D not certain. Trimming stripped 8 bases from V and 5 bases from J, with 16 bases between. The CDR3 length is 14 residues. Germline lookup yields CDR1 SNHLY and CDR2 FYNNEI. CDR3 DNA sequence: TGTGCCAGCTCAAGGGATCGGGGTGATCAGCCCCAGCATTTT. It is translated as CASSRDRGDQPQHF.

The chain uses TRBV6-5 and TRBJ2-6; no definite D call. Germline CDR1 and CDR2: MNHEY and SVGAGI. V was shortened by 2 bases and J by 2 bases, with 10 bases between the two germline ends. This CDR3 has 16 amino acids. The CDR3 is CASSYNGAPGANVLTF. CDR3 bases: TGTGCCAGCAGTTACAACGGTGCCCCTGGGGCCAACGTCCTGACTTTC.

The chain uses TRBV7-3 and TRBJ1-1; 7 bases fit TRBD1. V dropped 3 bases and J dropped 5; count of bases not matched to a gene: 3. Germline CDR1 SGHTA, CDR2 FQGTGA. This CDR3 comprises 13 residues. The CDR3 loop reads CASSFGTETEAFF. The CDR3 region has the DNA TGTGCCAGCAGCTTTGGGACAGAGACTGAAGCTTTCTTT.